This passage covers 11 T cell receptor beta chains from one sample sequenced in a study of OX40 agonist ivuxolimab in advanced cancers. The data were produced by immunoSEQ multiplex PCR, yet TCRdb's version contains in-frame clones alone and is incomplete. The sample gives 68,000 or so clones, roughly 85% of which show up once; 11% is in the top ten. Material: CD4+ or CD8+ T cells sorted from blood, obtained in a trial of the OX40 agonist ivuxolimab. The receptors shown here come from an adult with an advanced solid tumor such as melanoma, head and neck, liver or kidney cancer.

The chain has TRBV29-1 and TRBJ2-3, with unresolved D. The CDR3 has 14 residues. Trimming stripped 7 bases from V and 4 bases from J, with 18 bases between. Germline V CDR1 and CDR2: SQVTM, ANQGSEA. DNA for the CDR3: TGCAGCGCTGGGCCACCGACTTTTCCAGATACGCAGTATTTT. It specifies CSAGPPTFPDTQYF.

This sequence joins TRBV2 and TRBJ2-3, with D maybe TRBD2 (6 bases). The CDR3 loop spans 14 amino acids. Germline V gives CDR1 SNHLY, CDR2 FYNNEI. V shed 5 bases and J shed 5 bases, with 14 bases lying between them. The CDR3 is CASSRERGGDTQYF. In DNA, the CDR3 is TGTGCCAGCAGTCGAGAGAGGGGAGGAGATACGCAGTATTTT.

The chain is built from TRBV5-1 and TRBJ2-5, with 9 nucleotides matching TRBD1. The V segment lost 2 bases and the J segment 0 bases; nucleotides outside the gene matches: 14. Germline assignment: CDR1 SGHRS and CDR2 YFSETQ. This CDR3 has 19 residues. CDR3 residues: CASSFPQHRDRVYQETQYF. DNA of the CDR3: TGCGCCAGCAGCTTCCCACAGCACCGGGACAGGGTTTACCAAGAGACCCAGTACTTC.

This clone has just one count. The rearrangement links TRBV28 to TRBJ1-4; D gene uncertain. The ends were cut back, 9 bases at V and 6 bases at J, with 14 bases in the middle. The CDR3 is 13 amino acids. CDR1 and CDR2 (germline): MDHEN, SYDVKM. Here the CDR3 DNA reads TGTGCCAGTCAACAACCGGAGGATGAAAAACTGTTTTTT. Residues: CASQQPEDEKLFF. Drawing the rest from reference TRBV28 and TRBJ1-4, the complete variable domain is DVKVTQSSRYLVKRTGEKVFLECVQDMDHENMFWYRQDPGLGLRLIYFSYDVKMKEKGDIPEGYSVSREKKERFSLILESASTNQTSMYLCASQQPEDEKLFFGSGTQLSVL.

The V call is TRBV5-1, the J call TRBJ2-5, with TRBD2 identical over 12 bases. Trimming removed 0 bases from V and 4 bases from J; junction bases left unmatched: 13. The CDR3 is 19 residues long. Germline values: CDR1 SGHRS, CDR2 YFSETQ. The CDR3 nucleotides read TGCGCCAGCAGCTTGGCCGCCCCCCAACTAGCGGGGGGATCAGAGACCCAGTACTTC. Its protein product is CASSLAAPQLAGGSETQYF.

This rearrangement joins TRBV28 to TRBJ2-5; 10 bases are shared with TRBD1. The length of the CDR3 is 15 residues. Germline V gene data show CDR1 as MDHEN and CDR2 as SYDVKM. Trimming removed 6 bases from V and 5 bases from J; junction bases left unmatched: 9. CDR3 coding DNA: TGTGCCAGCAGAGACAGGGGGCGCGGGGGGGAGACCCAGTACTTC. Its protein product is CASRDRGRGGETQYF.

V usage is TRBV19 and J usage is TRBJ2-7; 8 positions match TRBD2. J lost 6 bases, V lost 3 bases, and 10 bases had no gene match. This CDR3 is 15 amino acids long. Germline V gives CDR1 LNHDA, CDR2 SQIVND (reference sequence). This chain's CDR3 is CASSMEVGTRSEQYF. The CDR3 DNA reads as TGTGCCAGTAGTATGGAGGTAGGGACTAGGTCCGAGCAGTACTTC. The whole variable domain, remainder taken from reference TRBV19 and TRBJ2-7, is DGGITQSPKYLFRKEGQNVTLSCEQNLNHDAMYWYRQDPGQGLRLIYYSQIVNDFQKGDIAEGYSVSREKKESFPLTVTSAQKNPTAFYLCASSMEVGTRSEQYFGPGTRLTVT.

The chain employs TRBV19 and TRBJ2-5, with D perhaps assigned TRBD1 or TRBD2 (5 bases each). Per the germline V gene, CDR1 is LNHDA and CDR2 is SQIVND (reference sequence). V was trimmed by 5 bases and J by 5 bases, leaving 15 bases between them. This CDR3 is 14 amino acids long. The CDR3 here is CASSPGSGWETQYF. The CDR3, as DNA: TGTGCCAGTAGTCCAGGGTCGGGGTGGGAGACCCAGTACTTC. The entire variable domain, with the rest obtained from reference TRBV19 and TRBJ2-5, is as follows: DGGITQSPKYLFRKEGQNVTLSCEQNLNHDAMYWYRQDPGQGLRLIYYSQIVNDFQKGDIAEGYSVSREKKESFPLTVTSAQKNPTAFYLCASSPGSGWETQYFGPGTRLLVL.

The rearrangement joins TRBV2 to TRBJ2-3, with D maybe TRBD1 (5 bases). The CDR3 length is 14 residues. CDR1 and CDR2 (germline): SNHLY, FYNNEI. Between the trimmed V and J ends, which lost 4 bases and 5 bases, there was a span of 13 bases. For the CDR3, the DNA is TGTGCCAGCAGTGTCCTCCCAGGACAAGATACGCAGTATTTT. Translated: CASSVLPGQDTQYF.

The gene calls are TRBV19 and TRBJ1-1, with no clear D. Trimming took off 3 bases at V and 4 bases at J, with 15 bases between the two ends. The germline V gene has CDR1 LNHDA and CDR2 SQIVND (reference sequence). This CDR3 contains 15 residues. The CDR3 protein is CASSILLRQGTEAFF. CDR3 DNA sequence: TGTGCCAGTAGTATTCTACTGCGGCAAGGCACTGAAGCTTTCTTT.

The chain carries TRBV29-1 and TRBJ2-1; D is possibly TRBD2 (6 bases). V dropped 1 base and J dropped 8 bases, with 12 bases sitting between them. The CDR3 totals 13 residues. Looked up from germline, CDR1 is SQVTM and CDR2 is ANQGSEA. This CDR3 reads CSVEAGDWDEQFF. In DNA form, the CDR3 reads TGCAGCGTTGAAGCTGGGGACTGGGATGAGCAGTTCTTC.